A single sample is the source of the 12 T cell receptor beta chains below, sequenced in a study of shared clonotypes between healthy human individuals. Naive CD8 cells, CD45RO-negative and positively selected for CCR7, excluded terminally differentiated effector memory CD45RA+ cells. Here immunoSEQ multiplex PCR was the method, and the copy in TCRdb shows in-frame clones only, minus some. This table has 760,000 or so clones, around 96% appearing once. The source material was naive CD8+ T cells sorted from blood. These receptors all stem from a man aged 30-40 years in good health.

V and J are TRBV10-2 and TRBJ2-3, with D maybe TRBD1 (6 bases). Germline assignment: CDR1 WSHSY and CDR2 SAAADI. The CDR3 sequence is 14 residues long. V lost 5 bases, J lost 2 bases, and 11 bases lay in between. The CDR3 loop is CASSTTGNTDTQYF. CDR3 sequence (DNA): TGCGCCAGCAGTACCACAGGGAACACAGATACGCAGTATTTT.

In DNA form, the CDR3 reads TGTGCCAGCAGCGTTCAGGCTGTTCGCGGGGCCACAGATACGCAGTATTTT. It encodes CASSVQAVRGATDTQYF. The chain carries TRBV9 and TRBJ2-3; D may be TRBD2 (6 bases). CDR1 is SGDLS and CDR2 is YYNGEE in the germline V gene. The CDR3 extends over 17 amino acids. The ends were cut back, 2 bases at V and 2 bases at J, with 18 bases in the middle.

This clone showed up just a few times. The rearrangement links TRBV11-2 to TRBJ2-7; no firm D call. CDR1 SGHAT and CDR2 FQNNGV come from the germline V gene. Trimming took off 3 bases at V and 3 bases at J, with 9 bases between the two ends. This CDR3 spans 13 amino acids. This CDR3 reads CASSFLHVYEQYF. The CDR3 DNA sequence: TGTGCCAGCAGCTTCCTCCACGTCTACGAGCAGTACTTC.

The V gene is TRBV7-9, the J gene TRBJ2-7; a weak D match, TRBD1 (6 bases). The CDR3 runs 14 residues. CDR1 and CDR2 from the germline V gene are SEHNR and FQNEAQ (reference sequence). Trimming left V 10 bases short and J 2 bases short, with 18 bases between. Here the CDR3 reads CATVTTGIPYEQYF. In DNA, the CDR3 is TGTGCCACCGTGACCACAGGGATACCCTACGAGCAGTACTTC.

The chain carries TRBV18 and TRBJ2-7; a weak D match, TRBD2 (5 bases). The CDR3 runs 15 residues. V was cut by 0 bases and J by 6 bases, with 15 bases left in between. CDR1 KGHSH and CDR2 LQKENI come from the germline V gene. The CDR3 DNA follows: TGTGCCAGCTCACCACCGGAGGCCCCGTTAGGCGAGCAGTACTTC. Translation: CASSPPEAPLGEQYF. Full variable domain (remainder filled in from reference TRBV18 and TRBJ2-7): NAGVMQNPRHLVRRRGQEARLRCSPMKGHSHVYWYRQLPEEGLKFMVYLQKENIIDESGMPKERFSAEFPKEGPSILRIQQVVRGDSAAYFCASSPPEAPLGEQYFGPGTRLTVT.

The chain couples TRBV10-3 to TRBJ1-2, with a tentative D call TRBD1 (6 bases). Trimming cost V 2 bases and J 6 bases, with 10 bases left between them. This CDR3 comprises 13 residues. Germline CDR1 ENHRY, CDR2 SYGVKD. CDR3 DNA: TGTGCCATCAGTGAGGCAGGGGTGAATGGCTACACCTTC. Protein: CAISEAGVNGYTF.

The rearrangement uses TRBV4-3 and TRBJ2-2, with unresolved D. Germline-derived CDR1 and CDR2 are LGHNA and YSLEER. The CDR3 length is 14 residues. V shed 2 bases and J shed 5 bases, with 9 bases lying between them. The CDR3 protein is CASSQYHRTGELFF. The CDR3 nucleotides are TGCGCCAGCAGCCAATACCACCGGACCGGGGAGCTGTTTTTT.

V is TRBV5-8 and J is TRBJ1-2, with TRBD1 matching over 9 bases. CDR1 SGHTS and CDR2 YDEGEE come from the germline V gene. This CDR3 contains 14 residues. V was clipped by 0 bases and J by 8 bases; unmatched bases: 5. CDR3 coding DNA: TGTGCCAGCAGCTTGGGGGACAGGGTAGACGGCTACACCTTC. As protein: CASSLGDRVDGYTF. Variable domain in full (rest from reference TRBV5-8 and TRBJ1-2): EAGVTQSPTHLIKTRGQQATLRCSPISGHTSVYWYQQALGLGLQFLLWYDEGEERNRGNFPPRFSGRQFPNYSSELNVNALELEDSALYLCASSLGDRVDGYTFGSGTRLTVV.

This chain links TRBV6-5 with TRBJ2-1, with 10 nucleotides matching TRBD1. The CDR3 runs to 15 residues. V gave up 7 bases and J gave up 4 bases; unmatched junction bases: 7. Germline-derived CDR1 and CDR2 are MNHEY and SVGAGI. Written as DNA, the CDR3 is TGTGCCAGCACCCCGGGACAGGGGAAATACAATGAGCAGTTCTTC. Its translation is CASTPGQGKYNEQFF.

CDR3 region: CASSLDPESSYNEQFF. CDR3 nucleotides: TGTGCCAGCAGCTTAGATCCAGAAAGCTCCTACAATGAGCAGTTCTTC. V is TRBV11-2 and J is TRBJ2-1; D unclear. CDR3 size: 16 residues. Germline loops: CDR1 SGHAT, CDR2 FQNNGV. V dropped 0 bases and J dropped 0 bases, with 9 bases sitting between them.

This clone turned up a few times. The genes are TRBV15 and TRBJ2-7, with 7 bases lining up with TRBD1. The V and J ends lost 1 base and 3 bases, in that order; junction bases with no gene match: 12. This CDR3 is 17 amino acids long. Germline CDR1 LNHNV, CDR2 YYDKDF (reference sequence). The CDR3 coding sequence is TGTGCCACCAGCAGAGCCCCCCGGGACAGTATGGTCTACGAGCAGTACTTC. This sequence encodes CATSRAPRDSMVYEQYF.

V usage is TRBV6-6 and J usage is TRBJ2-1; 8 bases fit TRBD1. V was clipped by 6 bases and J by 4 bases; unmatched bases: 11. CDR3 length equals 16 residues. The V gene's germline CDR1 is MNHNY and CDR2 SVGAGI (reference sequence). The CDR3 spells CASSKNPGQVYNEQFF. In DNA, the CDR3 is TGTGCCAGCAGCAAAAACCCGGGACAGGTGTACAATGAGCAGTTCTTC.